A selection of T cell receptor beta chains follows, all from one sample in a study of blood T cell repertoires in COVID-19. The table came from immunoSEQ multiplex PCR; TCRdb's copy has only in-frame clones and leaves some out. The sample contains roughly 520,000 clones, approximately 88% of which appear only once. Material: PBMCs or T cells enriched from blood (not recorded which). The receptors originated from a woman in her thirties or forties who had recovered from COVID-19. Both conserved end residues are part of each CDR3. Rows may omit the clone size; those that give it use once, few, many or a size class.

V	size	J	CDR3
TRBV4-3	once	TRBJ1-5	CASSQVAGGNQPQHF
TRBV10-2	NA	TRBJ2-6	CASKRGHNSGANVLTF
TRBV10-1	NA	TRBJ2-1	CASSEKGTGILNEQFF
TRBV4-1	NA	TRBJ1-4	CASSQAGTGGNEKLFF
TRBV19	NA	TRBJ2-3	CASSIRGLADTQYF
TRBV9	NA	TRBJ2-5	CASSVARLAGQETQYF
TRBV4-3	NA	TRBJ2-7	CASSQEANRRVPYEQYF
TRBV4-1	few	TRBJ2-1	CASSQDLLAGEQFF
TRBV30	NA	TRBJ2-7	CAWSGGQVNSYEQYF
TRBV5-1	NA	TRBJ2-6	CASTYRGAPSGANVLTF
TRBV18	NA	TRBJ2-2	CASSPLGGRADAGELFF
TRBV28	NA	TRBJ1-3	CASSPGAVGNTIYF
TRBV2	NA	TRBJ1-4	CASSLDRVREKLFF
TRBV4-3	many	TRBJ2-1	CASSRDNRGLPNEQFF
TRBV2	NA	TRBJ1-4	CASSLSGGLGEKLFF
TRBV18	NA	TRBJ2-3	CASSPRRRAADTQYF
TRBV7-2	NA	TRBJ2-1	CASSPPRGSGNEQFF
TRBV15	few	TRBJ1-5	CATSSRAYNQPQHF
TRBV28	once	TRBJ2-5	CASERDRTQETQYF
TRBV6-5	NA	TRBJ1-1	CASTKGRGRGEAFF
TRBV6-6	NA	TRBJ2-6	CASSFDGQAPPPQNF
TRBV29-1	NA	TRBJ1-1	CSAEGWGNTEAFF
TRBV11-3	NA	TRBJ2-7	CASSFRDRGPYEQYF
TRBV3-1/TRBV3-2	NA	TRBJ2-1	CASSLGRTGKFNNEQFF
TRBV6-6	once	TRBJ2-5	CASSLTGTGLTGAFQETQYF
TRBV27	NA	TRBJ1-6	CASSFSTGASSYNSPLHF
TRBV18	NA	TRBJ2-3	CASSRARNRFTDTQYF
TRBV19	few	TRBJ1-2	CASSSQVLYGYTF
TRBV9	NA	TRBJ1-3	CASSPDRSSGNTIYF
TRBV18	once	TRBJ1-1	CASSPSTGRLVEAFF